One sample yielded the 10 T cell receptor beta chains listed below, sequenced in a study of T cell repertoires in MIS-A myocarditis. Sequencing used immunoSEQ multiplex PCR; TCRdb keeps in-frame clones, though not all of them. Among around 10,000 clones listed, more than 85% were seen once. The material sequenced was thoracic lymph node tissue obtained at autopsy. Receptor source: a man aged 18 to 29 with fulminant myocarditis from multisystem inflammatory syndrome in adults (MIS-A) after COVID-19.

This rearrangement joins TRBV4-3 to TRBJ1-6, with a possible D match to TRBD1 (6 bases). From germline, CDR1 is LGHNA and CDR2 YSLEER. CDR3 size: 16 residues. V lost 3 bases and J lost 2, with 11 bases in between. CDR3 bases: TGCGCCAGCAGCCAGGACGGACAGCCCTATAATTCACCCCTCCACTTT. Translated: CASSQDGQPYNSPLHF.

The V gene is TRBV24-1, the J gene TRBJ1-4; 7 nucleotides agree with TRBD1. This CDR3 has 16 residues. Looked up from germline, CDR1 is KGHDR and CDR2 is SFDVKD. Trimming removed 4 bases from V and 4 bases from J; junction bases left unmatched: 8. The CDR3 spells CATSEGTGQLNEKLFF. Written as DNA, the CDR3 is TGTGCCACCAGTGAAGGTACGGGACAGCTTAATGAAAAACTGTTTTTT.

The gene calls are TRBV5-4 and TRBJ1-6; D is possibly TRBD1 (5 bases). The length of the CDR3 is 17 residues. The germline V gene encodes CDR1 SGHNT and CDR2 YYREEE (reference sequence). Trimming left V 2 bases short and J 5 bases short, with 17 bases between. CDR3 loop: CASSFGIGAANNSPLHF. The DNA of the CDR3 is TGTGCCAGCAGCTTTGGAATCGGGGCAGCAAATAATTCACCCCTCCACTTT.

This chain connects TRBV3-1 (or the pseudogene TRBV3-2) to TRBJ2-3; the D call may be TRBD1 or TRBD2 (5 bases each). From germline, CDR1 is LGHDT and CDR2 YNNKEL (reference sequence). This CDR3 has 15 residues. The V end was cut by 4 bases, the J end by 3 bases, with 14 bases between. The CDR3 protein is CASSLGAGFTDTQYF. CDR3 coding DNA: TGTGCCAGCAGCCTCGGGGCAGGGTTTACAGATACGCAGTATTTT.

The chain links TRBV20-1 to TRBJ1-2; tentative D call: TRBD1 (6 bases). CDR1 and CDR2 (germline): DFQATT, SNEGSKA (reference sequence). V was trimmed by 3 bases and J by 0 bases, leaving 17 bases between them. The CDR3 has 16 residues. The CDR3 here is CSASPVGRGPNYGYTF. CDR3 nucleotides: TGCAGTGCTAGTCCAGTGGGCAGGGGCCCTAACTATGGCTACACCTTC.

This chain's CDR3 is CASSFRTSANEQFF. CDR3 DNA: TGTGCCAGCAGTTTTCGGACTAGCGCAAATGAGCAGTTCTTC. The V and J genes are TRBV27 and TRBJ2-1; 9 nucleotides align to TRBD2. Germline V gene sequence: CDR1 MNHEY, CDR2 SMNVEV (reference sequence). J was trimmed by 7 bases and V by 3 bases; bases with no gene match: 4. CDR3 size: 14 residues.

This chain links TRBV11-2 with TRBJ2-5, with 12 nucleotides matching TRBD1. The CDR3 is 18 residues long. Looked up from germline, CDR1 is SGHAT and CDR2 is FQNNGV. V was pared by 3 bases and J by 3 bases, with 11 bases of the junction left unmatched. The CDR3 DNA sequence: TGTGCCAGCAGCTTCTTTTGGGGACAGGGGGCGACGGAAGAGACCCAGTACTTC. This translates into CASSFFWGQGATEETQYF.

The count of this clone is one. This chain joins TRBV19 and TRBJ2-7; no clear D. Germline V gives CDR1 LNHDA, CDR2 SQIVND (reference sequence). Trimming removed 5 bases at V and 1 base at J, with 15 bases between. CDR3 length equals 15 residues. In nucleotides, the CDR3 is TGTGCCAGTAGTTATAGTTTCGCATATTCCTACGAGCAGTACTTC. It is translated as CASSYSFAYSYEQYF.

V gene TRBV4-2 combines with J gene TRBJ1-3; possible D gene TRBD1, 5 bases. The CDR3 loop spans 14 amino acids. The ends were cut back, 1 base at V and 2 bases at J, with 6 bases in the middle. Germline V gene lookup returns CDR1 LGHNA and CDR2 YNFKEQ. The CDR3 reads CASSQVRAGNTIYF. In nucleotides, the CDR3 is TGTGCCAGCAGCCAAGTCAGGGCTGGAAACACCATATATTTT.

The chain couples TRBV5-1 to TRBJ1-1; maybe TRBD1 (6 bases). This CDR3 has 13 amino acids. Germline values: CDR1 SGHRS, CDR2 YFSETQ. The V end lost 6 bases, the J end lost 4 bases, and 13 bases lay between the germline ends. CDR3: CASNQGLFTEAFF. CDR3 coding DNA: TGCGCCAGCAACCAGGGGCTGTTCACTGAAGCTTTCTTT.